This T cell receptor beta chain comes out of a study of cytomegalovirus exposure and HLA in healthy donors. Overall study context: Assignment to the Caucasian-associated ancestry cluster applied to approximately 80% of the roughly 410 genotyped donors. Findings of the study overall: Trimming of TCR beta V- and J-genes showed a link, identified in a later analysis, to a missense DCLRE1C variant. It emerged from a later analysis that several of the most significant clusters appeared to be linked to common viral pathogens.

The PCR made use of 60 Vbeta and 13 Jbeta primers. Original handling: Later, roughly 77 million unique TCR beta chains were counted in an analysis, and roughly 10 million of them were shared. Libraries were prepared by immunoSEQ multiplex PCR; TCRdb keeps only in-frame clonotypes and omits some of them. The V and J calls and clone size were taken over from that table, and D and trimming were inferred from the DNA. The sample has approximately 110,000 clones, over 65% seen once. On this clone: Its target is not known.

Specimen: PBMCs. The receptor's source is a man in his fifties or sixties in good health and CMV-seronegative.

The CDR3 region is CASSLWDYSNQPQHF. In nucleotides, the CDR3 is TGTGCCAGCAGCTTGTGGGACTATAGCAATCAGCCCCAGCATTTT. The gene calls are TRBV5-6 and TRBJ1-5, with D possibly TRBD1 on 5 matching bases. The CDR3 has 15 amino acids. V dropped 1 base and J dropped 0 bases, with 8 bases sitting between them. CDR1 and CDR2 from the germline V gene are SGHDT and YYEEEE.